The T cell receptor (beta chain) under discussion was sequenced for a study of type 1 regulatory T cells. For the study at large: This in vitro CD4 product, T-allo10, is enriched for Tr1 cells and alloantigen-specific.

CDR1 SQVTM and CDR2 ANQGSEA come from the germline V gene. The CDR3 extends over 13 amino acids. The V and J ends lost 1 base and 10 bases respectively, with 14 bases between them. In this sample, this clonotype turned up many times. Its antigen remains unidentified. Using its own MiXCR run on the reads, TCRdb lists one record per CDR3 protein. The sample carries about 15,000 distinct CDR3 sequences, approximately 15% recorded once. This sequence joins TRBV29-1 and TRBJ2-1, with TRBD2 as a possible D gene (6 bases). Sequencing was carried out using cultured T cells, either the whole culture or a sorted T cell fraction (not recorded which). The receptor comes from a human donor in good health. In DNA, the CDR3 is TGCAGCGTTGAAGGGGACGCTAGCGTAGAGCAGTTCTTC. Amino acids: CSVEGDASVEQFF.